The next 26 T cell receptor beta chains were all read from a single sample in a study of CD8+ T cells in alopecia areata. cDNA prepared by RNA extraction and subsequent reverse transcription served as the template for sequencing. Libraries were prepared by immunoSEQ multiplex PCR; TCRdb keeps only in-frame clonotypes and omits some of them. The sample lists more than 90,000 clones, 55% to 65% occurring once. Sequenced input: CD4+ T cells sorted from blood. The receptors here all came from a human donor in good health.

The V call is TRBV30, the J call TRBJ1-6; D gene ambiguous. The germline V and J ends were trimmed by 2 bases and 8 bases, with 10 bases remaining between them. Germline lookup yields CDR1 GTSNPN and CDR2 SVGIG (reference sequence). The CDR3 has 13 residues. The CDR3: CAWSINEDSPLHF. CDR3 nucleotide sequence: TGTGCCTGGAGTATAAATGAGGATTCACCCCTCCACTTT.

The J gene is TRBJ2-1, the V gene TRBV4-1, with D possibly matching TRBD2 (6 bases). V lost 0 bases and J 3 bases, leaving 12 bases between the germline ends. Germline-derived CDR1 and CDR2 are MGHRA and YSYEKL. The length of the CDR3 is 16 residues. CDR3 sequence (DNA): TGCGCCAGCAGCCAAGATCCGGGAGAGGGCTACAATGAGCAGTTCTTC. As protein: CASSQDPGEGYNEQFF.

The CDR3 here is CASSYHYQSGTDTQYF. The CDR3 DNA is TGTGCCAGCAGTTACCACTATCAAAGTGGCACAGATACGCAGTATTTT. The rearrangement uses TRBV6-5 and TRBJ2-3, with D unclear. V was shortened by 2 bases and J by 1 base, with 13 bases between the two germline ends. The CDR3 spans 16 residues. Germline-derived CDR1 and CDR2 are MNHEY and SVGAGI.

The chain employs TRBV19 and TRBJ1-2; 8 bases fit TRBD1. The V and J ends lost 4 bases and 4 bases, in that order; junction bases with no gene match: 8. CDR3 length equals 15 residues. Looked up from germline, CDR1 is LNHDA and CDR2 is SQIVND (reference sequence). The CDR3 loop reads CASSTTGTGSYGYTF. CDR3 coding DNA: TGTGCCAGTAGTACAACCGGGACAGGCTCCTATGGCTACACCTTC.

This chain links TRBV13 with TRBJ2-2, with D hard to call. Trimming left V 7 bases short and J 6 bases short, with 12 bases between. From germline, CDR1 is PRHDT and CDR2 FYEKMQ (reference sequence). There are 13 residues in the CDR3. The CDR3 reads CASNFMGAGELFF. The DNA of the CDR3 is TGTGCCAGCAACTTCATGGGCGCCGGGGAGCTGTTTTTT.

V usage is TRBV29-1 and J usage is TRBJ1-4; 8 bases agree with TRBD1. The V and J ends lost 6 bases and 6 bases, in that order; junction bases with no gene match: 6. Germline CDR1 is SQVTM and CDR2 is ANQGSEA. This CDR3 comprises 13 residues. CDR3 loop: CSVWTGWDEKLFF. CDR3 DNA: TGCAGCGTCTGGACAGGGTGGGATGAAAAACTGTTTTTT.

The chain is built from TRBV7-9 and TRBJ1-2; 7 nucleotides agree with TRBD1. Germline V gene sequence: CDR1 SEHNR, CDR2 FQNEAQ (reference sequence). The ends lost 3 bases at V and 12 bases at J; junction bases unmatched: 7. This CDR3 has 12 amino acids. CDR3 sequence (DNA): TGTGCCAGCAGCTTCGCCACAGGGGAGGACACCTTC. This gives the protein CASSFATGEDTF.

This rearrangement joins TRBV29-1 to TRBJ1-2, with TRBD1 matching over 7 bases. The CDR3 runs 13 residues. Trimming cost V 7 bases and J 6 bases; bases outside gene matches: 11. Germline V gene data show CDR1 as SQVTM and CDR2 as ANQGSEA. The CDR3 protein is CSETLTGKDGYTF. CDR3 nucleotide sequence: TGCAGCGAGACCCTGACAGGGAAGGATGGCTACACCTTC.

The chain is built from TRBV5-6 and TRBJ1-1, with D hard to call. Trimming left V 2 bases short and J 2 bases short, with 7 bases between. Germline V gives CDR1 SGHDT, CDR2 YYEEEE. This CDR3 contains 13 residues. CDR3 nucleotides: TGTGCCAGCAGCTTCGGCCAAAACACTGAAGCTTTCTTT. This gives the protein CASSFGQNTEAFF.

The rearrangement joins TRBV7-9 to TRBJ2-3, with TRBD2 identical over 7 bases. V lost 6 bases and J lost 0; bases outside the gene matches: 3. This CDR3 comprises 14 residues. Germline lookup yields CDR1 SEHNR and CDR2 FQNEAQ (reference sequence). Written as DNA, the CDR3 is TGTGCCAGCAGGTCAGCGGGAAGCACAGATACGCAGTATTTT. Translated, it gives CASRSAGSTDTQYF.

The chain couples TRBV29-1 to TRBJ2-1; tentative D call: TRBD2 (5 bases). V lost 2 bases and J 8 bases, leaving 16 bases between the germline ends. The germline gives CDR1 SQVTM, CDR2 ANQGSEA. This CDR3 comprises 14 residues. The DNA for the CDR3 is TGCAGCGTTGAATCACTGAAAGGGAGTCATGAGCAGTTCTTC. Translating gives CSVESLKGSHEQFF.

The V call is TRBV5-6, the J call TRBJ1-6; D unclear. V dropped 2 bases and J dropped 7 bases, with 7 bases sitting between them. Germline CDR1 is SGHDT and CDR2 is YYEEEE. This CDR3 is built from 13 residues. The CDR3 DNA reads as TGTGCCAGCAGCTTATCTAAGAATTCACCCCTCCACTTT. It translates to CASSLSKNSPLHF.

In DNA form, the CDR3 reads TGCGCCAGCAGCCAAGTCGTTGGGGGGGGCGCCTACGAGCAGTACTTC. As protein: CASSQVVGGGAYEQYF. The V gene is TRBV4-1, the J gene TRBJ2-7; possibly TRBD2 for D (7 bases). Germline lookup yields CDR1 MGHRA and CDR2 YSYEKL. The CDR3 sequence is 16 residues long. V lost 1 base and J 2 bases, leaving 15 bases between the germline ends.

The rearrangement uses TRBV4-1 and TRBJ2-1; weak D call: TRBD2 (6 bases). The CDR3 contains 13 residues. Looked up from germline, CDR1 is MGHRA and CDR2 is YSYEKL. The V end lost 1 base, the J end lost 8 bases, and 9 bases lay between the germline ends. The CDR3 DNA reads TGCGCCAGCAGCCAAGCCCAGCGGGATGAGCAGTTCTTC. It is translated as CASSQAQRDEQFF.

V and J are TRBV29-1 and TRBJ2-7; TRBD1 matches at 7 bases. Losses at the gene ends were 6 bases for V and 2 bases for J; bases not matched to a gene: 10. Germline V gene sequence: CDR1 SQVTM, CDR2 ANQGSEA. The length of the CDR3 is 14 residues. The CDR3 DNA follows: TGCAGCGTGGGAGACAGGGCGGCCCCCTACGAGCAGTACTTC. This sequence encodes CSVGDRAAPYEQYF.

The chain combines TRBV5-4 with TRBJ1-2, with TRBD1 matching over 7 bases. The CDR3 runs to 14 residues. Looked up from germline, CDR1 is SGHNT and CDR2 is YYREEE (reference sequence). J lost 2 bases, V lost 3 bases, and 4 bases had no gene match. The chain's CDR3 is CASSSGQRNYGYTF. The CDR3 nucleotides read TGTGCCAGCAGCTCGGGACAGCGGAACTATGGCTACACCTTC.

This clone has only a few counts. The chain recombines TRBV4-2 with TRBJ2-3, with D hard to call. V was shortened by 1 base and J by 8 bases, with 16 bases between the two germline ends. The CDR3 length is 15 residues. CDR1 is LGHNA and CDR2 is YNFKEQ in the germline V gene. CDR3 amino acids: CASSQVVETPGTQYF. CDR3 DNA: TGTGCCAGCAGCCAAGTCGTCGAAACTCCGGGTACGCAGTATTTT.

J is TRBJ2-7 and V is TRBV6-1, with D unresolved. The CDR3 spans 12 residues. V lost 4 bases to trimming and J lost 1 base, with 5 bases between them. Germline loops: CDR1 MNHNS, CDR2 SASEGT. The CDR3 loop is CASSGASYEQYF. In DNA form, the CDR3 reads TGTGCCAGCAGTGGGGCTTCCTACGAGCAGTACTTC.

The chain recombines TRBV29-1 with TRBJ2-7; D ambiguous. Germline loops: CDR1 SQVTM, CDR2 ANQGSEA. The CDR3 covers 11 residues. Between the trimmed V and J ends, which lost 4 bases and 2 bases, there was a span of 6 bases. CDR3 sequence reads: CSVATAYEQYF. The DNA of the CDR3 is TGCAGCGTTGCCACGGCCTACGAGCAGTACTTC.

V is TRBV9 and J is TRBJ2-1; TRBD2 agrees at 7 bases. V gave up 3 bases and J gave up 9 bases; unmatched junction bases: 6. The CDR3 is made up of 13 amino acids. Germline loops: CDR1 SGDLS, CDR2 YYNGEE. The DNA for the CDR3 is TGTGCCAGCAGCGGGGGACTAACCACTGAGCAGTTCTTC. Its protein product is CASSGGLTTEQFF. Full variable domain (outside the CDR3, taken from reference TRBV9 and TRBJ2-1): DSGVTQTPKHLITATGQRVTLRCSPRSGDLSVYWYQQSLDQGLQFLIQYYNGEERAKGNILERFSAQQFPDLHSELNLSSLELGDSALYFCASSGGLTTEQFFGPGTRLTVL.

This chain connects TRBV5-1 to TRBJ1-6, with TRBD1 as a possible D gene (6 bases). The length of the CDR3 is 14 residues. V gave up 0 bases and J gave up 6 bases, with 7 bases separating them. Germline V gene data show CDR1 as SGHRS and CDR2 as YFSETQ. The CDR3 DNA reads TGCGCCAGCAGCTTGGACAGGGTTAATTCACCCCTCCACTTT. This gives the protein CASSLDRVNSPLHF. The variable domain in full, completed from reference TRBV5-1 and TRBJ1-6, reads KAGVTQTPRYLIKTRGQQVTLSCSPISGHRSVSWYQQTPGQGLQFLFEYFSETQRNKGNFPGRFSGRQFSNSRSEMNVSTLELGDSALYLCASSLDRVNSPLHFGNGTRLTVT.

The chain carries TRBV6-5 and TRBJ1-5, with 7 bases aligning to TRBD1. Germline values: CDR1 MNHEY, CDR2 SVGAGI. With 10 bases clipped from V and 1 base from J, the junction kept 7 bases outside the gene matches. This CDR3 is 14 amino acids long. This CDR3 reads CATKRDSSNQPQHF. CDR3 in DNA: TGTGCCACCAAAAGGGACAGCAGCAATCAGCCCCAGCATTTT.

This clone was seen a handful of times. This chain connects TRBV11-2 to TRBJ2-3; D not resolved. The CDR3 loop spans 14 amino acids. The V end lost 5 bases, the J end lost 6 bases, and 15 bases lay between the germline ends. Germline V gene data show CDR1 as SGHAT and CDR2 as FQNNGV. The CDR3 spells CASSQTGVGDTQYF. CDR3 nucleotides: TGTGCCAGCAGCCAGACTGGGGTCGGCGATACGCAGTATTTT.

This rearrangement joins TRBV4-1 to TRBJ1-5; D may be TRBD1 (5 bases). The CDR3 totals 16 residues. Looked up from germline, CDR1 is MGHRA and CDR2 is YSYEKL. V lost 1 base and J 7 bases, leaving 17 bases between the germline ends. DNA for the CDR3: TGCGCCAGCAGCCAAGGGCAGGGCTGGGAACGGCAGCCCCAGCATTTT. Protein sequence: CASSQGQGWERQPQHF.

This clone has a single count. One end of the junction fails to match germline, which may point to a read error. Additional DNA sequences in this sample encode the identical CDR3. The chain employs TRBV2 and TRBJ1-6; no clear D. The germline gives CDR1 SNHLY, CDR2 FYNNEI. CDR3 length equals 15 residues. The CDR3 DNA reads TGTGCCAGCATGCAAGGTGGGGTCTATAACTCACCCCTCCACTTT. Encoded protein: CASMQGGVYNSPLHF.

This clone has only a few counts. The chain has TRBV29-1 and TRBJ2-5; tentative D call: TRBD1 (5 bases). Germline-derived CDR1 and CDR2 are SQVTM and ANQGSEA. The CDR3 has 13 amino acids. Trimming took off 2 bases at V and 5 bases at J, with 12 bases between the two ends. The chain's CDR3 is CSVESVGLETQYF. The CDR3 DNA reads TGCAGCGTTGAATCGGTGGGGCTGGAGACCCAGTACTTC.